This TCR beta chain was captured in a study of identical twins. Germline CDR1 LGHDT, CDR2 YNNKEL (reference sequence). The CDR3 loop spans 16 amino acids. V was trimmed by 0 bases and J by 5 bases, leaving 14 bases between them. A template switching step contributed a universal primer site, while unique molecular identifiers were present in the cDNA. In TCRdb, the 5' RACE reads were re-called with MiXCR into one record per CDR3 protein. The repertoire holds 1.5 million to 2 million distinct CDR3 sequences, with about 30% as singletons. Study results and caveats: Interpretation of the results relied on cross-sectional statistical analysis and not on following the same donors.

Notes on this clonotype: No antigen is known for it.

The J gene is TRBJ2-1, the V gene TRBV3-1; unclear D gene. The material sequenced was cord blood. The receptor was derived from a newborn girl in good health. CDR3 amino acids: CASSQELIAMDNEQFF. The CDR3 region has the DNA TGTGCCAGCAGCCAAGAGCTAATAGCTATGGACAATGAGCAGTTCTTC.